A selection of T cell receptor beta chains follows, all from one sample in a study of identifying expanded T cells in peripheral blood. The table came from immunoSEQ multiplex PCR; TCRdb's copy has only in-frame clones and leaves some out. Of 90,000 to 120,000 clones in the sample, around 89% were seen once. The sequenced sample was blood. The receptors stem from a person between 18 and 69 years old in good health. CDR3s include the opening cysteine and the closing phenylalanine or tryptophan. The order of the fields is J gene, clone size, V gene, D gene, CDR3 DNA, CDR3 protein. A D gene is named only where the DNA matches it firmly. Part of the rows lack a size; the others show once, few, many or a class for expanded clones.

j_call: TRBJ1-1; clone_size: once; v_call: TRBV5-5; d_call: NA; cdr3_nt: TGTGCCAGCAGCTGGGGGACGGCTGAAGCTTTCTTT; cdr3_aa: CASSWGTAEAFF
j_call: TRBJ2-1; clone_size: NA; v_call: TRBV4-1; d_call: NA; cdr3_nt: TGCGCCAGCAGCCTTTCGGCGAGTAACAATGAGCAGTTCTTC; cdr3_aa: CASSLSASNNEQFF
j_call: TRBJ2-2; clone_size: NA; v_call: TRBV30; d_call: NA; cdr3_nt: TGTGCCTGGAACCTAGGGACCGGGGAGCTGTTTTTT; cdr3_aa: CAWNLGTGELFF
j_call: TRBJ2-5; clone_size: NA; v_call: TRBV4-3; d_call: NA; cdr3_nt: TGCGCCAGCAGCCAAGCATACACGAGAGAGACCCAGTACTTC; cdr3_aa: CASSQAYTRETQYF
j_call: TRBJ1-1; clone_size: few; v_call: TRBV10-3; d_call: NA; cdr3_nt: TGTGCCATCAGTGAGCTGGTCGGTAACACTGAAGCTTTCTTT; cdr3_aa: CAISELVGNTEAFF
j_call: TRBJ2-3; clone_size: NA; v_call: TRBV5-1; d_call: TRBD2; cdr3_nt: TGCGCCAGCCGAAGGGACTATGTGACAGATACGCAGTATTTT; cdr3_aa: CASRRDYVTDTQYF
j_call: TRBJ2-3; clone_size: NA; v_call: TRBV5-1; d_call: NA; cdr3_nt: TGCGCCAGCAGCATCAGCGGGCGGGCCACAGATACGCAGTATTTT; cdr3_aa: CASSISGRATDTQYF
j_call: TRBJ2-5; clone_size: NA; v_call: TRBV14; d_call: TRBD2; cdr3_nt: TGTGCCAGCAGCTTACGGCGGGGGGGCGATTTAGAGACCCAGTACTTC; cdr3_aa: CASSLRRGGDLETQYF
j_call: TRBJ1-1; clone_size: NA; v_call: TRBV6-5; d_call: NA; cdr3_nt: TGTGCCAGCAGGCTTATACGGGGAACTGAAGCTTTCTTT; cdr3_aa: CASRLIRGTEAFF
j_call: TRBJ1-5; clone_size: NA; v_call: TRBV18; d_call: NA; cdr3_nt: TGTGCCAGCTCACCAGGGGGTGATCAGCCCCAGCATTTT; cdr3_aa: CASSPGGDQPQHF
j_call: TRBJ1-3; clone_size: NA; v_call: TRBV5-4; d_call: NA; cdr3_nt: TGTGCCAGCAGCTTGGCCGGCGCCCTCTCTGGAAACACCATATATTTT; cdr3_aa: CASSLAGALSGNTIYF
j_call: TRBJ1-4; clone_size: NA; v_call: TRBV5-4; d_call: TRBD1; cdr3_nt: TGTGCCAGCAGCTCCGCAGGGGGCGCCGCCGAAAAACTGTTTTTT; cdr3_aa: CASSSAGGAAEKLFF
j_call: TRBJ2-7; clone_size: NA; v_call: TRBV7-8; d_call: NA; cdr3_nt: TGTGCCAGCAGCTTAGAGGACAGCTCCTACGAGCAGTACTTC; cdr3_aa: CASSLEDSSYEQYF
j_call: TRBJ2-7; clone_size: NA; v_call: TRBV11-2; d_call: NA; cdr3_nt: TGTGCCAGCAGCTTAGATCTAGAAGACGAGCAGTACTTC; cdr3_aa: CASSLDLEDEQYF
j_call: TRBJ2-7; clone_size: NA; v_call: TRBV27; d_call: TRBD2; cdr3_nt: TGTGCCAGCAGCCCATCTGGCGGGGGGGTTTCATACGAGCAGTACTTC; cdr3_aa: CASSPSGGGVSYEQYF
j_call: TRBJ2-5; clone_size: NA; v_call: TRBV6-5; d_call: NA; cdr3_nt: TGTGCCAGCAGTTACTCAAGGGGCGCAACCAGGGGCCAGTACTTC; cdr3_aa: CASSYSRGATRGQYF